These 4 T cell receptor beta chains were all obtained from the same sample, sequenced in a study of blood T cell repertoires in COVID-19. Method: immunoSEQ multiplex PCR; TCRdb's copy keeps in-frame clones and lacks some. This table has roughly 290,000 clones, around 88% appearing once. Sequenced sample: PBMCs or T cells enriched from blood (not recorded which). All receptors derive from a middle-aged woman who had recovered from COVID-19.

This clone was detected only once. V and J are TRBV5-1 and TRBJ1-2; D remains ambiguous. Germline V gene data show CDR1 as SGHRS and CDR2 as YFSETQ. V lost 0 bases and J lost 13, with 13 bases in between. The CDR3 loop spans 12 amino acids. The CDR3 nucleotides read TGCGCCAGCAGCTTGGTTCCCGACTCCGTCACCTTC. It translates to CASSLVPDSVTF.

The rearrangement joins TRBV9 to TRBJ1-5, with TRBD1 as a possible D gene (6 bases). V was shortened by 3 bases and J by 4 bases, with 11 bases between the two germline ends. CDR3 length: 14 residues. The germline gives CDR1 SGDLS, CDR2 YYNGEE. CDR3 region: CASSEGGANQPQHF. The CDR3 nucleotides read TGTGCCAGCAGCGAGGGGGGGGCAAATCAGCCCCAGCATTTT.

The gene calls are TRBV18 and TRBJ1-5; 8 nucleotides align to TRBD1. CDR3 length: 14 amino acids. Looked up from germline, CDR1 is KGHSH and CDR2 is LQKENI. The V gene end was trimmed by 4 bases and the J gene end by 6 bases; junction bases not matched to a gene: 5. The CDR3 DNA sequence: TGTGCCAGCTCACAAGGACAGGGAGGTCAGCCCCAGCATTTT. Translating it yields CASSQGQGGQPQHF.

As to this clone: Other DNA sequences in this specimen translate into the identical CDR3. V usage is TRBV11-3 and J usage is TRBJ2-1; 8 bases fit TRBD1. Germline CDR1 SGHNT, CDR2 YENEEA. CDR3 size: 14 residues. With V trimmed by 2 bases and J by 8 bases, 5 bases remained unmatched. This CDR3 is CASSLRQGADEQFF. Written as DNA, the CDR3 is TGTGCCAGCAGCTTAAGGCAGGGGGCCGATGAGCAGTTCTTC.